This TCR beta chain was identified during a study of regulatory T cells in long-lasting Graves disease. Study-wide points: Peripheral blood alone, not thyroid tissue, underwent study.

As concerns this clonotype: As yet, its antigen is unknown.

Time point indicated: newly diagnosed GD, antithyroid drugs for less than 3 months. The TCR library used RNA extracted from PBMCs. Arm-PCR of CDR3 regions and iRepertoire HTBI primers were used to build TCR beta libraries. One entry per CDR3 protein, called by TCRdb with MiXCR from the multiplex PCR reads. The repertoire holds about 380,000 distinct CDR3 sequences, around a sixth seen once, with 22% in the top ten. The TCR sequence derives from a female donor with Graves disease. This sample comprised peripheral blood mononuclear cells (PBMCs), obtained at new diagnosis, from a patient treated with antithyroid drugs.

The CDR3 is CASSPQDVAEAFF. DNA for the CDR3: TGTGCCAGCTCGCCCCAGGATGTAGCTGAAGCTTTCTTT. The rearrangement joins TRBV18 to TRBJ1-1; D remains unclear. Trimming stripped 6 bases from V and 6 bases from J, with 14 bases between. Germline CDR1 KGHSH, CDR2 LQKENI. The CDR3 covers 13 residues.